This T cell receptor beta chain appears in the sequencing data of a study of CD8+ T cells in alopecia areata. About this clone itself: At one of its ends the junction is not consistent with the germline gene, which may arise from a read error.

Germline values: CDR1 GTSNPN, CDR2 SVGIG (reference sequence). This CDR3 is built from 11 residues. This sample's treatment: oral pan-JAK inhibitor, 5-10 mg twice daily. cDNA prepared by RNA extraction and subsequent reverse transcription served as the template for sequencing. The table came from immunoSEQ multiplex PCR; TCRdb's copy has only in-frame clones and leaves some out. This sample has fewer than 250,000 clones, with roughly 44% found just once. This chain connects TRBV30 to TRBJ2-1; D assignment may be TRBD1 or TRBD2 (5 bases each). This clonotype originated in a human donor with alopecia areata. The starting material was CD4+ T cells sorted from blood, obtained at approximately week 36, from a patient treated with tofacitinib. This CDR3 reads CAFRDHNDQFF. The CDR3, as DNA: TGTGCCTTCCGGGACCACAATGATCAGTTCTTC.